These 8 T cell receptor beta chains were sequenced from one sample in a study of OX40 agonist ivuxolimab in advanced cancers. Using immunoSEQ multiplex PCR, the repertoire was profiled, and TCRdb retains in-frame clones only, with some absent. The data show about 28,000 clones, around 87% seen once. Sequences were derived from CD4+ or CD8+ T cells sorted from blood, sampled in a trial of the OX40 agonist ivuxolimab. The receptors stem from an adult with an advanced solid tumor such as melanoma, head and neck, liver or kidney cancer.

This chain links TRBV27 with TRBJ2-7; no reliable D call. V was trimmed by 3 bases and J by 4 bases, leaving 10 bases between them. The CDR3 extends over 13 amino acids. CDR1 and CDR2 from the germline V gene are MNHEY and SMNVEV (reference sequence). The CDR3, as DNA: TGTGCCAGCAGTTTTGGGGATCAATACGAGCAGTACTTC. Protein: CASSFGDQYEQYF.

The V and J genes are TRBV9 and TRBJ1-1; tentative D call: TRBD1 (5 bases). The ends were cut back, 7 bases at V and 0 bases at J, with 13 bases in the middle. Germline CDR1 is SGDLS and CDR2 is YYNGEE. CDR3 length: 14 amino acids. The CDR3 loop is CASGGTAVNTEAFF. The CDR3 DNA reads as TGTGCCAGCGGCGGGACGGCTGTGAACACTGAAGCTTTCTTT.

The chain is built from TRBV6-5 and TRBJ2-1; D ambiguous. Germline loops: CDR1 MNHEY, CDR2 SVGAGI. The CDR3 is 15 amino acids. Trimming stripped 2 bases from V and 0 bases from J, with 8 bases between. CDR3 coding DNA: TGTGCCAGCAGTTACAAGGACGGCTCCTACAATGAGCAGTTCTTC. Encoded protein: CASSYKDGSYNEQFF.

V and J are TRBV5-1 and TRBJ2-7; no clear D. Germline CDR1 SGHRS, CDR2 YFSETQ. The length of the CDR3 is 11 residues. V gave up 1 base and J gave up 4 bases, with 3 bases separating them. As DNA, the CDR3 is TGCGCCAGCAGCTTGTATTACGAGCAGTACTTC. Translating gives CASSLYYEQYF. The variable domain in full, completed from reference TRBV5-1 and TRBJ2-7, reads KAGVTQTPRYLIKTRGQQVTLSCSPISGHRSVSWYQQTPGQGLQFLFEYFSETQRNKGNFPGRFSGRQFSNSRSEMNVSTLELGDSALYLCASSLYYEQYFGPGTRLTVT.

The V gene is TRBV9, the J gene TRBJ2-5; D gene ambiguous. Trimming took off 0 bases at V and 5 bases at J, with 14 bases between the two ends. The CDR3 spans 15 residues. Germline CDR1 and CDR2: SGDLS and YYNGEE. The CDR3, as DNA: TGTGCCAGCAGCGTAGAAGTCGGCCAGGAGGAGACCCAGTACTTC. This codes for CASSVEVGQEETQYF.

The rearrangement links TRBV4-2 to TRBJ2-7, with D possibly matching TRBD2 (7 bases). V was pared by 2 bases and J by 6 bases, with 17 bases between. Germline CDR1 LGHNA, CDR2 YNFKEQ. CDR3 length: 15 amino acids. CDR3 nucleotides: TGTGCCAGCAGCCAACCCGGTAGGGGGGGGGCCGAGCAGTACTTC. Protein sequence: CASSQPGRGGAEQYF.

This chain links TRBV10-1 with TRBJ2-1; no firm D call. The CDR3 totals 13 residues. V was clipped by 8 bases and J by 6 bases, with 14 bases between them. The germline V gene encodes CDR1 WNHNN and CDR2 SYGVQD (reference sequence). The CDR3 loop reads CASSLGRVNEQFF. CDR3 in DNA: TGCGCCAGCTCCCTCGGACGGGTCAATGAGCAGTTCTTC.

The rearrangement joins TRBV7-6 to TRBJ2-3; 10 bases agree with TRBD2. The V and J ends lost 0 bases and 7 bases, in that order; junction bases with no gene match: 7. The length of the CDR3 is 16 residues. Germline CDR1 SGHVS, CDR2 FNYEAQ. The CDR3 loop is CASSLASAGGLNTQYF. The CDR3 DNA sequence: TGTGCCAGCAGCTTAGCGTCAGCGGGGGGGCTTAATACGCAGTATTTT.